The rows below give T cell receptor beta chains drawn from one sample of a study of blood T cell repertoires in COVID-19. TCRdb's table, derived via immunoSEQ multiplex PCR, lists solely in-frame clones and lacks some. The data contain about 280,000 clones, approximately 86% of them singletons. Sequences were obtained from peripheral blood. Every receptor here comes from a man between 18 and 35 years old with active or convalescent COVID-19. CDR3s include the opening cysteine and the closing phenylalanine or tryptophan. D genes are given only for firm matches. The size field is filled for only some rows; it gives once, few, many or a size class.

V: TRBV7-6; size: NA; D: NA; J: TRBJ2-6; DNA: TGTGCCACCGGAGAGGCGAAACCTTCTGGGGCCAACGTCCTGACTTTC; CDR3: CATGEAKPSGANVLTF
V: TRBV2; size: NA; D: NA; J: TRBJ1-1; DNA: TGTGCCAGCAGTGAAGCACTTTGGACAGAGAACACTGAAGCTTTCTTT; CDR3: CASSEALWTENTEAFF
V: TRBV19; size: NA; D: TRBD1; J: TRBJ1-5; DNA: TGTGCCAGTAGAGAACAGGGGAACAATCAGCCCCAGCATTTT; CDR3: CASREQGNNQPQHF
V: TRBV6-4; size: NA; D: TRBD1; J: TRBJ1-1; DNA: TGTGCCAGCAGTCCGGACAGGGGGAACACTGAAGCTTTCTTT; CDR3: CASSPDRGNTEAFF
V: TRBV25-1; size: NA; D: NA; J: TRBJ1-2; DNA: TGTGCCAGCAGGGGGGGGGCGGATGGCTATGGCTACACCTTC; CDR3: CASRGGADGYGYTF
V: TRBV6-2/TRBV6-3; size: NA; D: NA; J: TRBJ2-5; DNA: TGTGCCAGCAGTTACTCGCAGGCCGGAGAGACCCAGTACTTC; CDR3: CASSYSQAGETQYF
V: TRBV11-1; size: NA; D: NA; J: TRBJ2-5; DNA: TGTGCCAGCAGCCTCTTGTCTTTGCAAGAGACCCAGTACTTC; CDR3: CASSLLSLQETQYF
V: TRBV7-8; size: NA; D: TRBD1; J: TRBJ2-7; DNA: TGTGCCAGCAGCTCGGACGACAGGGCTTCAGGCGAGCAGTACTTC; CDR3: CASSSDDRASGEQYF
V: TRBV5-8; size: NA; D: TRBD2; J: TRBJ2-1; DNA: TGTGCCAGCAGACTGGGACTAGCGGACAATGAGCAGTTCTTC; CDR3: CASRLGLADNEQFF
V: TRBV12-5; size: NA; D: TRBD2; J: TRBJ2-3; DNA: TGTGCTAGTGCCCCGACTAGCGGGAACACAGATACGCAGTATTTT; CDR3: CASAPTSGNTDTQYF
V: TRBV27; size: NA; D: NA; J: TRBJ2-1; DNA: TGTGCCAGCAGTTTTGTCGATGAGCAGTTCTTC; CDR3: CASSFVDEQFF
V: TRBV11-2; size: NA; D: NA; J: TRBJ2-2; DNA: TGTGCCAGCAGCCCCGGGTTCACCGGGGAGCTGTTTTTT; CDR3: CASSPGFTGELFF
V: TRBV4-2; size: NA; D: NA; J: TRBJ1-1; DNA: TGTGCCAGCAGCCAAGAGGCAGTGAACACTGAAGCTTTCTTT; CDR3: CASSQEAVNTEAFF
V: TRBV12-3/TRBV12-4; size: NA; D: TRBD1; J: TRBJ1-2; DNA: TGTGCCAGCAGTCGACAGGGGGGCTATGGCTACACCTTC; CDR3: CASSRQGGYGYTF
V: TRBV7-9; size: once; D: NA; J: TRBJ2-5; DNA: TGTGCCAGCAGCTACCGGCAGGGAGGTTGGGAGACCCAGTACTTC; CDR3: CASSYRQGGWETQYF
V: TRBV19; size: NA; D: TRBD2; J: TRBJ2-7; DNA: TGTGCCAGTAGTACAATAGCGGGGGGCTACGAGCAGTACTTC; CDR3: CASSTIAGGYEQYF
V: TRBV27; size: NA; D: TRBD2; J: TRBJ2-3; DNA: TGTGCCAGCACTAGCGGACTAGCGGGGGGTGCAGATACGCAGTATTTT; CDR3: CASTSGLAGGADTQYF
V: TRBV5-4; size: NA; D: NA; J: TRBJ2-7; DNA: TGTGCCAGCAGCTTGTATGTGCTAGCGTCTAACTACGAGCAGTACTTC; CDR3: CASSLYVLASNYEQYF
V: TRBV5-1; size: NA; D: NA; J: TRBJ1-3; DNA: TGCGCCAGCAGCTTGCTTTACAGGGTTGCCGGAAACACCATATATTTT; CDR3: CASSLLYRVAGNTIYF
V: TRBV6-4; size: once; D: NA; J: TRBJ2-4; DNA: TGTGCCAGCAGTGTCGCCCGACCTAAAAGGGGAGCCAAAAACATTCAGTACTTC; CDR3: CASSVARPKRGAKNIQYF
V: TRBV12-3/TRBV12-4; size: once; D: NA; J: TRBJ2-7; DNA: TGTGCCAGCAGTCGCGGGACCTCCTACGAGCAGTACTTC; CDR3: CASSRGTSYEQYF
V: TRBV2; size: few; D: TRBD1; J: TRBJ1-1; DNA: TGTGCCAGCAGCGCACCTCCGACAGGGGGTAGAACTGAAGCTTTCTTT; CDR3: CASSAPPTGGRTEAFF
V: TRBV6-6; size: once; D: NA; J: TRBJ1-2; DNA: TGTGCCAGCAGTTACGGGAGAGGGTTTACCTTC; CDR3: CASSYGRGFTF
V: TRBV19; size: NA; D: NA; J: TRBJ1-4; DNA: TGTGCCAGTAGTGAGATATCCCCCGGCCGGGTTAATGAAAAACTGTTTTTT; CDR3: CASSEISPGRVNEKLFF
V: TRBV2; size: NA; D: NA; J: TRBJ1-2; DNA: TGTGCCAGCAGTGAAGATCGTTTTAACTATGGCTACACCTTC; CDR3: CASSEDRFNYGYTF
V: TRBV4-1; size: NA; D: NA; J: TRBJ1-2; DNA: TGCGCCAGCAGCCACACGACAGCTTCCAACTATGGCTACACCTTC; CDR3: CASSHTTASNYGYTF
V: TRBV6-5; size: NA; D: NA; J: TRBJ2-1; DNA: TGTGCCAGCAGTTACTCGTACAATAAATACAATGAGCAGTTCTTC; CDR3: CASSYSYNKYNEQFF
V: TRBV10-2; size: NA; D: NA; J: TRBJ1-1; DNA: TGCGCCAGCAGGATACAGGTGAACACTGAAGCTTTCTTT; CDR3: CASRIQVNTEAFF
V: TRBV2; size: once; D: TRBD2; J: TRBJ2-5; DNA: TGTGCCAGCAGAGTGTCTAGCGGGGGCACTAAAGAGACCCAGTACTTC; CDR3: CASRVSSGGTKETQYF
V: TRBV10-2; size: NA; D: TRBD1; J: TRBJ1-4; DNA: TGCGCCAGCAGAAGGGACAGGGACAATGAAAAACTGTTTTTT; CDR3: CASRRDRDNEKLFF
V: TRBV27; size: NA; D: NA; J: TRBJ2-1; DNA: TGTGCCAGCAGTTTTCCCGGGGGATACAATGAGCAGTTCTTC; CDR3: CASSFPGGYNEQFF
V: TRBV7-9; size: NA; D: TRBD1; J: TRBJ2-7; DNA: TGTGCCAGCAGCTTAATTCAGGGGGAATCCTACGAGCAGTACTTC; CDR3: CASSLIQGESYEQYF
V: TRBV27; size: NA; D: NA; J: TRBJ2-3; DNA: TGTGCCAGCAGTTTTGGGGGCCTGACAGATACGCAGTATTTT; CDR3: CASSFGGLTDTQYF
V: TRBV4-1; size: once; D: TRBD1; J: TRBJ2-1; DNA: TGCGCCAGCAGCCAAGATCGGACAGGGAGCAATGAGCAGTTCTTC; CDR3: CASSQDRTGSNEQFF
V: TRBV13; size: NA; D: NA; J: TRBJ1-2; DNA: TGTGCCAGCAGCCTTGGAATGGACAGCAACTATGGCTACACCTTC; CDR3: CASSLGMDSNYGYTF
V: TRBV11-3; size: NA; D: NA; J: TRBJ1-6; DNA: TGTGCCAGCAGCCCCACAAGACAGTCCTATAATTCACCCCTCCACTTT; CDR3: CASSPTRQSYNSPLHF
V: TRBV12-3/TRBV12-4; size: once; D: NA; J: TRBJ1-1; DNA: TGTGCCAGCTACGGGGGAAGGGACACTGAAGCTTTCTTT; CDR3: CASYGGRDTEAFF
V: TRBV4-1; size: NA; D: TRBD1; J: TRBJ1-6; DNA: TGCGCCAGCAGCCAACCGGGACAGTTAAATTCACCCCTCCACTTT; CDR3: CASSQPGQLNSPLHF
V: TRBV5-6; size: NA; D: NA; J: TRBJ1-4; DNA: TGTGCCAGCAGCTTGGAACAGGGTGGGGAAAAACTGTTTTTT; CDR3: CASSLEQGGEKLFF
V: TRBV6-5; size: NA; D: TRBD1; J: TRBJ1-2; DNA: TGTGCCAGCAGCCCCGGGACAGGGGGACGGCTTGGCTACACCTTC; CDR3: CASSPGTGGRLGYTF
V: TRBV9; size: NA; D: TRBD1; J: TRBJ2-7; DNA: TGTGCCAGCAGCGTAGAAGACAGGGGCTACGAGCAGTACTTC; CDR3: CASSVEDRGYEQYF
V: TRBV14; size: NA; D: NA; J: TRBJ1-1; DNA: TGTGCCAGCAGCCAAGAAGGGGTCCGAGCTTTCTTT; CDR3: CASSQEGVRAFF
V: TRBV10-3; size: NA; D: TRBD2; J: TRBJ2-3; DNA: TGTGCCATCAGTGACGGGACTAAGGGCACAGATACGCAGTATTTT; CDR3: CAISDGTKGTDTQYF
V: TRBV20-1; size: NA; D: TRBD2; J: TRBJ2-7; DNA: TGCAGTGCTAGTATCGGGCTAGCGGGGCCCTACGAGCAGTACTTC; CDR3: CSASIGLAGPYEQYF
V: TRBV3-1/TRBV3-2; size: once; D: TRBD1; J: TRBJ2-7; DNA: TGTGCCAGCAGATCTGACAGGGGCGAGCAGTACTTC; CDR3: CASRSDRGEQYF